This is a list of T cell receptor beta chains from one sample in a study of long-term antiretroviral therapy in people with HIV. Here immunoSEQ multiplex PCR was the method, and the copy in TCRdb shows in-frame clones only, minus some. The data show 15,000 to 20,000 clones, around 94% seen once. Material: unsorted PBMCs, obtained just under 6.5 years after starting antiretroviral therapy. The receptors originated from a woman aged 45-65 years with HIV. Each CDR3 is given with its conserved first and last residue. D genes are given only for firm matches. Some rows mark clone size as missing; the rest say once, few, many or name a class of expanded clone.

CDR3 DNA: TGTGCCATCAGTGGGCTTCAGGAAACTGGGAATGAAAAACTGTTTTTT; CDR3 protein: CAISGLQETGNEKLFF; J gene: TRBJ1-4; D gene: -; clone size: -; V gene: TRBV10-3
CDR3 DNA: TGCGCCAGCAGCCTGCCTTCCAGCCTCACAGATACGCAGTATTTT; CDR3 protein: CASSLPSSLTDTQYF; J gene: TRBJ2-3; D gene: -; clone size: -; V gene: TRBV5-1
CDR3 DNA: TGTGCCAGCAGCTTGGACCTCTCCTACGAGCAGTACTTC; CDR3 protein: CASSLDLSYEQYF; J gene: TRBJ2-7; D gene: -; clone size: -; V gene: TRBV5-5
CDR3 DNA: TGCGCCAGCAGCTGGACAGCGGGGAACGGCGGGGAGCTGTTTTTT; CDR3 protein: CASSWTAGNGGELFF; J gene: TRBJ2-2; D gene: -; clone size: once; V gene: TRBV5-1
CDR3 DNA: TGTGCCAGCAGCTTAGAGGCCCGATCCCAATTTAATGAAAAACTGTTTTTT; CDR3 protein: CASSLEARSQFNEKLFF; J gene: TRBJ1-4; D gene: -; clone size: -; V gene: TRBV7-6
CDR3 DNA: TGTGCCAGCAGCGTATCTGGGGCTGGGGTCTACGAGCAGTACTTC; CDR3 protein: CASSVSGAGVYEQYF; J gene: TRBJ2-7; D gene: -; clone size: -; V gene: TRBV9
CDR3 DNA: TGCGCCAGCAGCCCCTCCCGCGGGACGGCGTACGAGCAGTACTTC; CDR3 protein: CASSPSRGTAYEQYF; J gene: TRBJ2-7; D gene: -; clone size: -; V gene: TRBV4-1
CDR3 DNA: TGTGCCAGCAGCCAAGAATGGTCCGGGCCGTTAAACATTCAGTACTTC; CDR3 protein: CASSQEWSGPLNIQYF; J gene: TRBJ2-4; D gene: -; clone size: -; V gene: TRBV4-2
CDR3 DNA: TGTGCCAGCAGTGAATGGCCATCGGAAAATGAAAAACTGTTTTTT; CDR3 protein: CASSEWPSENEKLFF; J gene: TRBJ1-4; D gene: -; clone size: -; V gene: TRBV6-1
CDR3 DNA: TGCGCCAGCAGCTTGAGAGGACAGGGGAGTTGGGGCTACACCTTC; CDR3 protein: CASSLRGQGSWGYTF; J gene: TRBJ1-2; D gene: TRBD1; clone size: -; V gene: TRBV5-1
CDR3 DNA: TGTGCCAGCAGTGAAGATTGGACTCCCCTGGGCACCATATATTTT; CDR3 protein: CASSEDWTPLGTIYF; J gene: TRBJ1-3; D gene: -; clone size: -; V gene: TRBV2
CDR3 DNA: TGTGCCAGTAGTATGACAGGAGTTCAGCCCCAGCATTTT; CDR3 protein: CASSMTGVQPQHF; J gene: TRBJ1-5; D gene: -; clone size: -; V gene: TRBV19
CDR3 DNA: TGTGCCAGCAGCCGACTAGCGGGAGGGCCCTACGAGCAGTACTTC; CDR3 protein: CASSRLAGGPYEQYF; J gene: TRBJ2-7; D gene: TRBD2; clone size: -; V gene: TRBV4-2
CDR3 DNA: TGTGCCAGCAGTTTAGGGGGCGCGGACTATGGCTACACCTTC; CDR3 protein: CASSLGGADYGYTF; J gene: TRBJ1-2; D gene: -; clone size: once; V gene: TRBV28
CDR3 DNA: TGTGCCAGCAGCTTCCCCGGACTAGCGGGGTACAATGAGCAGTTCTTC; CDR3 protein: CASSFPGLAGYNEQFF; J gene: TRBJ2-1; D gene: TRBD2; clone size: once; V gene: TRBV7-2
CDR3 DNA: TGCGCCAGCAGCTTGGGGCCTAGCGGACTAAACGAGCAGTACTTC; CDR3 protein: CASSLGPSGLNEQYF; J gene: TRBJ2-7; D gene: TRBD2; clone size: -; V gene: TRBV5-1
CDR3 DNA: TGTGCCAGCAGCTTAGTAGGGACTAGCCCCACAGATACGCAGTATTTT; CDR3 protein: CASSLVGTSPTDTQYF; J gene: TRBJ2-3; D gene: TRBD2; clone size: -; V gene: TRBV7-2
CDR3 DNA: TGTGCCAGCAGTTTGGCGCCTAGCGGGAGGGTCGAGCAGTTCTTC; CDR3 protein: CASSLAPSGRVEQFF; J gene: TRBJ2-1; D gene: TRBD2; clone size: -; V gene: TRBV27
CDR3 DNA: TGCAGCGCTGTCACCAGCACAGATACGCAGTATTTT; CDR3 protein: CSAVTSTDTQYF; J gene: TRBJ2-3; D gene: -; clone size: -; V gene: TRBV29-1
CDR3 DNA: TGTGCCAGCAGCTTGGGGGACAGGGTGTACGATGAGCAGTTCTTC; CDR3 protein: CASSLGDRVYDEQFF; J gene: TRBJ2-1; D gene: TRBD1; clone size: -; V gene: TRBV5-4
CDR3 DNA: TGTGCCAGCAGGGGAAACGACAGGTCGGGGCAGCCCCAGCATTTT; CDR3 protein: CASRGNDRSGQPQHF; J gene: TRBJ1-5; D gene: -; clone size: -; V gene: TRBV2
CDR3 DNA: TGTGCCAGCAGCCAAGTGACGGTTTCCGAGCAGTACTTC; CDR3 protein: CASSQVTVSEQYF; J gene: TRBJ2-7; D gene: -; clone size: -; V gene: TRBV14
CDR3 DNA: TGTGCCAGCAGCTTAACCACAGGGGCCCTCTCCCACGAGCAGTACTTC; CDR3 protein: CASSLTTGALSHEQYF; J gene: TRBJ2-7; D gene: TRBD1; clone size: -; V gene: TRBV11-2
CDR3 DNA: TGTGCCAGTAGTATCCCCACACCGACTAGACGTGAGCAGTTCTTC; CDR3 protein: CASSIPTPTRREQFF; J gene: TRBJ2-1; D gene: -; clone size: -; V gene: TRBV19
CDR3 DNA: TGTGCCAGCTCTAACCGGGACGGCCCGACCTACGAGCAGTACTTC; CDR3 protein: CASSNRDGPTYEQYF; J gene: TRBJ2-7; D gene: -; clone size: -; V gene: TRBV18
CDR3 DNA: TGCGCCAGCAGCCAAGACTCGGGTCAGCCCCAGCATTTT; CDR3 protein: CASSQDSGQPQHF; J gene: TRBJ1-5; D gene: -; clone size: -; V gene: TRBV4-3
CDR3 DNA: TGTGCCAGCAGTCCTAGGGACTTCGGCGATGAGCAGTTCTTC; CDR3 protein: CASSPRDFGDEQFF; J gene: TRBJ2-1; D gene: -; clone size: -; V gene: TRBV6-1
CDR3 DNA: TGTGCCAGCAGCTTAGGGCTAGCCAATGAGCAGTTCTTC; CDR3 protein: CASSLGLANEQFF; J gene: TRBJ2-1; D gene: -; clone size: -; V gene: TRBV7-9
CDR3 DNA: TGTGCCAGCAGCTACCGGGACAGGAACACCGGGGAGCTGTTTTTT; CDR3 protein: CASSYRDRNTGELFF; J gene: TRBJ2-2; D gene: TRBD1; clone size: -; V gene: TRBV13
CDR3 DNA: TGTGCCAGCAGCAGCGGCCAGAGCTCTGGAAACACCATATATTTT; CDR3 protein: CASSSGQSSGNTIYF; J gene: TRBJ1-3; D gene: -; clone size: -; V gene: TRBV7-2
CDR3 DNA: TGTGCCAGCAGTAGCGGCGTGAACACTGAAGCTTTCTTT; CDR3 protein: CASSSGVNTEAFF; J gene: TRBJ1-1; D gene: -; clone size: -; V gene: TRBV28
CDR3 DNA: TGTGCCAGCAGCGACGGTAGTAAAACAGGGGACACCGGGGAGCTGTTTTTT; CDR3 protein: CASSDGSKTGDTGELFF; J gene: TRBJ2-2; D gene: TRBD1; clone size: -; V gene: TRBV7-6
CDR3 DNA: TGTGCCAGCCGGGTCCCGGGACTAGCGGGAAACGAGCAGTACTTC; CDR3 protein: CASRVPGLAGNEQYF; J gene: TRBJ2-7; D gene: TRBD2; clone size: -; V gene: TRBV28
CDR3 DNA: TGTGCCAGCAGTGATTTAGGGCAGGCGTTAAAGAACACTGAAGCTTTCTTT; CDR3 protein: CASSDLGQALKNTEAFF; J gene: TRBJ1-1; D gene: -; clone size: -; V gene: TRBV6-1
CDR3 DNA: TGTGCCAGCAGCTTAGACCGGACTAGCGGGCCCTACGAGCAGTACTTC; CDR3 protein: CASSLDRTSGPYEQYF; J gene: TRBJ2-7; D gene: TRBD2; clone size: few; V gene: TRBV7-9
CDR3 DNA: TGTGCCAGCAGCTTTTCCAGTCTGGGCGGGAGAAGCCCGTATGAGCAGTTCTTC; CDR3 protein: CASSFSSLGGRSPYEQFF; J gene: TRBJ2-1; D gene: TRBD2; clone size: -; V gene: TRBV7-3
CDR3 DNA: TGCAGTGCTCCCAAGCTTCCATCGGCTTTCTTT; CDR3 protein: CSAPKLPSAFF; J gene: TRBJ1-1; D gene: -; clone size: -; V gene: TRBV20-1
CDR3 DNA: TGTGCCAGCAGCAAACTAAGTCAGGCTCCCGAGCAGTTCTTC; CDR3 protein: CASSKLSQAPEQFF; J gene: TRBJ2-1; D gene: -; clone size: -; V gene: TRBV21-1
CDR3 DNA: TGTGCCAGCAGCTTAGTATACGGTGAAGCTTTCTTT; CDR3 protein: CASSLVYGEAFF; J gene: TRBJ1-1; D gene: -; clone size: -; V gene: TRBV11-2
CDR3 DNA: TGTGCCAGCAGCCCGGGAGATTGGACGCAGTACTTC; CDR3 protein: CASSPGDWTQYF; J gene: TRBJ2-7; D gene: -; clone size: -; V gene: TRBV5-5
CDR3 DNA: TGTGCCAGCAGCGAAGGACTAGCGGGAGTTTTTGAGCAGTTCTTC; CDR3 protein: CASSEGLAGVFEQFF; J gene: TRBJ2-1; D gene: TRBD2; clone size: -; V gene: TRBV6-4
CDR3 DNA: TGTGCCAGCTCACCACGAGGGGTTACGAACACCGGGGAGCTGTTTTTT; CDR3 protein: CASSPRGVTNTGELFF; J gene: TRBJ2-2; D gene: -; clone size: once; V gene: TRBV18
CDR3 DNA: TGTGCCAGTAGGGAAGGACCGGGCGGGTTCGACACTGAAGCTTTCTTT; CDR3 protein: CASREGPGGFDTEAFF; J gene: TRBJ1-1; D gene: -; clone size: -; V gene: TRBV19
CDR3 DNA: TGTGCCAGCTCACCACCGGGTTCGGGACCGAATTTCCGAGAGACCCAGTACTTC; CDR3 protein: CASSPPGSGPNFRETQYF; J gene: TRBJ2-5; D gene: -; clone size: -; V gene: TRBV18
CDR3 DNA: TGTGCCAGTAAGGGGGGGGTCGCCCGAGGCTACACCTTC; CDR3 protein: CASKGGVARGYTF; J gene: TRBJ1-2; D gene: -; clone size: -; V gene: TRBV19
CDR3 DNA: TGTGCCAGCAGTACGGTACTAGCGGGAGGGGGAGAGCAGTTCTTC; CDR3 protein: CASSTVLAGGGEQFF; J gene: TRBJ2-1; D gene: TRBD2; clone size: -; V gene: TRBV2
CDR3 DNA: TGTGCCAGCAGCTCCGTGGAGAGATTCTACGAGCAGTACTTC; CDR3 protein: CASSSVERFYEQYF; J gene: TRBJ2-7; D gene: -; clone size: -; V gene: TRBV7-4
CDR3 DNA: TGTGCCAGCAGTGAAGCGAGACTCGAGGGGCAGTATTTT; CDR3 protein: CASSEARLEGQYF; J gene: TRBJ2-3; D gene: -; clone size: -; V gene: TRBV6-1
CDR3 DNA: TGTGCCAGTAGTATAGCGGGGTACTACGAGCAGTACTTC; CDR3 protein: CASSIAGYYEQYF; J gene: TRBJ2-7; D gene: -; clone size: -; V gene: TRBV19
CDR3 DNA: TGTGCCAGCAGCCTACTCGGACGGATGAACACTGAAGCTTTCTTT; CDR3 protein: CASSLLGRMNTEAFF; J gene: TRBJ1-1; D gene: -; clone size: -; V gene: TRBV7-9
CDR3 DNA: TGTGCCAGCAGGGGAGGCTCCTACGAGCAGTACTTC; CDR3 protein: CASRGGSYEQYF; J gene: TRBJ2-7; D gene: -; clone size: -; V gene: TRBV27
CDR3 DNA: TGTGCCAGCAGCCGCACGGGAGGCAACACCGGGGAGCTGTTTTTT; CDR3 protein: CASSRTGGNTGELFF; J gene: TRBJ2-2; D gene: TRBD2; clone size: -; V gene: TRBV7-2
CDR3 DNA: TGTGCCAGCAGCGACCTCAGCACAGATACGCAGTATTTT; CDR3 protein: CASSDLSTDTQYF; J gene: TRBJ2-3; D gene: -; clone size: once; V gene: TRBV7-9
CDR3 DNA: TGTGCCAGCAGTCGTCTAGCGGGTAGCACAGATACGCAGTATTTT; CDR3 protein: CASSRLAGSTDTQYF; J gene: TRBJ2-3; D gene: TRBD2; clone size: -; V gene: TRBV6-6
CDR3 DNA: TGTGCCAGCAGTTTACCCCTAGAGCGGAGACTTGAAGCTTTCTTT; CDR3 protein: CASSLPLERRLEAFF; J gene: TRBJ1-1; D gene: -; clone size: -; V gene: TRBV28
CDR3 DNA: TGCGCCAGCAGCCAAGTAGCGGGAAGCTCCTACAATGAGCAGTTCTTC; CDR3 protein: CASSQVAGSSYNEQFF; J gene: TRBJ2-1; D gene: TRBD2; clone size: -; V gene: TRBV4-1
CDR3 DNA: TGTGCCAGCAGCCTTACTAGCGGTAATTACAATGAGCAGTTCTTC; CDR3 protein: CASSLTSGNYNEQFF; J gene: TRBJ2-1; D gene: TRBD2; clone size: -; V gene: TRBV6-6
CDR3 DNA: TGCAGCGCTACTAGCGGGAATACCTACAATGAGCAGTTCTTC; CDR3 protein: CSATSGNTYNEQFF; J gene: TRBJ2-1; D gene: TRBD2; clone size: -; V gene: TRBV29-1
CDR3 DNA: TGTGCCAGCAGACTTGGAAACACCATATATTTT; CDR3 protein: CASRLGNTIYF; J gene: TRBJ1-3; D gene: -; clone size: -; V gene: TRBV6-4
CDR3 DNA: TGTGCCAGCAGCGGGACACCCAACACTGAAGCTTTCTTT; CDR3 protein: CASSGTPNTEAFF; J gene: TRBJ1-1; D gene: -; clone size: -; V gene: TRBV6-5